This T cell receptor (beta chain) emerged from a study of blood T cell repertoires in COVID-19 (dated by TCRdb to between 2020 and 2021). At the level of the whole study: Samples from collaborators originated in the United States, Italy and Spain and spanned both the acute and convalescent phases of COVID-19. Nearly every sample came with metadata listing a de-identified subject ID, COVID-19 status, age in years and sex. The repertoires were made available in a free public database intended to serve as a resource for research on the immune response to SARS-CoV-2. Samples came from the ongoing ImmuneRACE study (first 160 participants) plus 1,254 subjects from 6 global collaborators. The prospective study material was composed of cDNA or gDNA derived from T cells, B-cell-depleted T cells, or PBMCs. Where HLA class I and class II types were available, the types were taken from metadata supplied by the sample provider, not from assay-based typing. The dataset comprised deeply sampled blood TCRbeta repertoires from subjects exposed to, actively infected with, or recovered from COVID-19.

What the work shows at the level of the full study, not this receptor alone: Clinical and demographic metadata were provided uncurated, with the amount varying by source and participant.

Concerning this clone itself: What antigen it recognizes has not been identified. Per-base qualities were not stored, and no clone one base away is much larger.

V loses 5 bases at its end and J loses 3 bases; junction bases beyond the gene matches: 7. Counted from cysteine to phenylalanine, this CDR3 has 17 amino acids. Of all the DNA, just the CDR3 is kept, 51 bases in frame from base 1. Taken from the germline V gene, the CDR1 and CDR2 loops are KGHDR and SFDVKD. The collaborating institutions used their own protocols to collect whole blood in K2EDTA tubes. For TCRbeta analysis, collaborators shipped samples as frozen whole blood, isolated PBMCs, or DNA extracted from either of those sample types. TCRbeta CDR3 regions were amplified from genomic DNA by means of the immunoSEQ Assay, a bias-controlled multiplex PCR. Turning to the authors' computational methods: The number of nucleated cells in each sample was estimated by amplification of reference gene primers within the assay. To quantify the absolute abundance of each unique TCRbeta CDR3 rearrangement, sequence reads were collapsed and filtered. For each sample, productive Simpson clonality was calculated by taking the square root of Simpson's diversity index across productive rearrangements. Held by TCRdb, this immuneACCESS table contains in-frame sequences only and omits some clones. Under half of the omission traces to an unresolved V gene where checked; the cause of the rest is unknown. The V and J calls and clone size are taken from that table; D and trimming were inferred from the DNA. The sample table records under 250,000 clones; approximately 90% of these occur just once. The ten largest account for 3% to 3.5% of the sample.

Sequencing was done on a sample of peripheral blood. The source is a man between 18 and 35 years old with active or convalescent COVID-19. The chain is encoded by TRBV24-1 joined to TRBJ2-3, and 13 bases in between align with TRBD2. The DNA sequence is given as TGTGCCACCAGTGCCCTCGGACTAGCGGGAGAAACAGATACGCAGTATTTT. It specifies CATSALGLAGETDTQYF.